The 2 T cell receptor beta chains listed next were all sequenced from one sample in a study of blood T cell repertoires in COVID-19. Method: immunoSEQ multiplex PCR; TCRdb's copy keeps in-frame clones and lacks some. This sample has about 240,000 clones, with around 87% found just once. The sample taken for sequencing was peripheral blood. These receptors originate from a woman in her seventies with active or convalescent COVID-19.

The V gene is TRBV5-1, the J gene TRBJ2-5; 7 bases fit TRBD2. This CDR3 is 15 amino acids long. V lost 5 bases, J lost 3 bases, and 10 bases stayed unmatched. Germline V gene data show CDR1 as SGHRS and CDR2 as YFSETQ. CDR3 in DNA: TGCGCCAGCAGAGAAACAGCGGGGTCGGAAGAGACCCAGTACTTC. The encoded protein is CASRETAGSEETQYF.

This clone has just one count. This CDR3 reads CASSQEGQRAGYTF. The CDR3 nucleotides are TGTGCCAGCAGCCAAGAAGGACAGAGGGCTGGCTACACCTTC. The chain joins TRBV3-1 (or the pseudogene TRBV3-2) to TRBJ1-2; TRBD1 might be the D (6 bases). Germline V gene data show CDR1 as LGHDT and CDR2 as YNNKEL (reference sequence). This CDR3 is built from 14 residues. V gave up 0 bases and J gave up 7 bases, with 12 bases separating them.